This TCR beta chain comes out of a study of shared clonotypes between healthy human individuals. Study background: Per donor, three plates held CD4 naive cells, three held CD4 memory, two held CD8 naive and one held CD8 memory.

Study-wide results and limits: Non-shared clonotypes had lower generation probabilities than clonotypes shared by all four sorted-subset donors. Donors were few, which limited the genetic and exposure-history diversity represented.

Points on this clone: The antigen is unknown.

An assay was performed, and its level was deep. This table comes from immunoSEQ multiplex PCR, and its TCRdb copy is limited to in-frame clones, with some not included. The sample includes about 820,000 clones, 85% to 95% of them seen just once. Naive CD8 cells lacked CD45RO and underwent positive selection for CCR7, leaving out terminally differentiated effector memory CD45RA+ cells. The V and J ends lost 3 bases and 4 bases, in that order; junction bases with no gene match: 4. The germline CDR1 and CDR2 sequences are SGHTA and FQGNSA. The CDR3 is 15 residues long. Sequencing input: naive CD8+ T cells sorted from blood. V gene TRBV7-2 combines with J gene TRBJ2-5, with 11 bases matching TRBD1. This TCR was sampled from a young man in good health. CDR3 DNA sequence: TGTGCCAGCAGCTTTATGGACAGGGGGCGAGAGACCCAGTACTTC. It specifies CASSFMDRGRETQYF.